Shown below are 27 T cell receptor beta chains from a single sample sequenced in a study of OX40 agonist ivuxolimab in advanced cancers. The repertoire was sequenced with immunoSEQ multiplex PCR; TCRdb's copy has only in-frame clones and lacks some. The data show about 56,000 clones, with around 81% seen just once and about 4.7% held by the top ten. The input for sequencing was CD4+ or CD8+ T cells sorted from blood, taken in a trial of the OX40 agonist ivuxolimab. These receptors came from an adult with an advanced solid tumor such as melanoma, head and neck, liver or kidney cancer.

This clone was observed a single time. J is TRBJ1-1 and V is TRBV7-9; D gene unclear. With 5 bases removed from V and 2 bases from J, the gap between germline ends came to 9 bases. CDR1 and CDR2 (germline): SEHNR, FQNEAQ (reference sequence). The CDR3 totals 13 residues. CDR3 loop: CASSASPNTEAFF. CDR3 DNA: TGTGCCAGCAGCGCATCGCCTAACACTGAAGCTTTCTTT.

In this sample, this clone turned up a few times. The genes are TRBV5-8 and TRBJ1-2; tentative D call: TRBD1 (6 bases). The V end lost 4 bases, the J end lost 3 bases, and 13 bases lay between the germline ends. CDR1 and CDR2 from the germline V gene are SGHTS and YDEGEE. The CDR3 extends over 14 amino acids. CDR3 region: CASSHRVGDYGYTF. CDR3 DNA: TGTGCCAGCAGCCACAGGGTCGGCGACTATGGCTACACCTTC.

This sequence joins TRBV30 and TRBJ2-7; D gene uncertain. The germline V gene has CDR1 GTSNPN and CDR2 SVGIG (reference sequence). The CDR3 spans 12 residues. With 1 base removed from V and 3 bases from J, the gap between germline ends came to 7 bases. The chain's CDR3 is CAWSATDYEQYF. For the CDR3, the DNA is TGTGCCTGGAGTGCGACTGACTACGAGCAGTACTTC.

This chain links TRBV19 with TRBJ2-5, with 14 nucleotides matching TRBD2. V lost 6 bases to trimming and J lost 5 bases; unmatched junction nucleotides: 11. CDR3 length equals 17 residues. Germline V gives CDR1 LNHDA, CDR2 SQIVND (reference sequence). Written as DNA, the CDR3 is TGTGCCAGTAGGCCAGCAGGGACTAGCGGGAGTTGGGAGACCCAGTACTTC. Its translation: CASRPAGTSGSWETQYF.

To note about this clone: The same CDR3 can be traced to other DNA sequences in this sample. This sequence joins TRBV7-2 and TRBJ1-5; no firm D call. V lost 0 bases and J lost 5, with 11 bases in between. Germline V gene data show CDR1 as SGHTA and CDR2 as FQGNSA. The CDR3 contains 15 residues. The CDR3 DNA reads as TGTGCCAGCAGCTTAGCCCCGGCAGGTTATCAGCCCCAGCATTTT. Amino acids: CASSLAPAGYQPQHF.

V usage is TRBV11-2 and J usage is TRBJ2-5, with 9 bases identical to TRBD2. CDR1 and CDR2 from the germline V gene are SGHAT and FQNNGV. V dropped 2 bases and J dropped 5; count of bases not matched to a gene: 15. The CDR3 length is 18 residues. The CDR3 sequence is CASSLLAGRYLRGETQYF. In nucleotides, the CDR3 is TGTGCCAGCAGCTTACTAGCGGGACGCTATTTGAGGGGGGAGACCCAGTACTTC.

V is TRBV6-5 and J is TRBJ1-1; no firm D call. This CDR3 region has 14 residues. The germline V gene encodes CDR1 MNHEY and CDR2 SVGAGI. V lost 5 bases and J 0 bases, leaving 10 bases between the germline ends. The chain's CDR3 is CASSLLGVNTEAFF. The DNA of the CDR3 is TGTGCCAGCAGTCTTCTCGGGGTGAACACTGAAGCTTTCTTT.

This chain uses TRBV5-6 with TRBJ1-2; 10 bases are shared with TRBD1. Unmatched junction bases numbered 11, after V lost 4 bases and J lost 5 bases. Germline lookup yields CDR1 SGHDT and CDR2 YYEEEE. The CDR3 is 16 amino acids. The CDR3 DNA follows: TGTGCCAGCAGCCGGAACCGACAGGGGGCGAGGTATGGCTACACCTTC. It yields the protein CASSRNRQGARYGYTF.

The V gene is TRBV6-5, the J gene TRBJ1-1; D unclear. The CDR3 loop spans 15 amino acids. Germline V CDR1 and CDR2: MNHEY, SVGAGI. Between the trimmed V and J ends, which lost 0 bases and 4 bases, there was a span of 12 bases. CDR3 sequence reads: CASSYSNGLRTEAFF. The CDR3 DNA sequence: TGTGCCAGCAGTTACTCGAATGGGCTACGCACTGAAGCTTTCTTT.

This clone was observed a few times. The chain links TRBV9 to TRBJ2-7; D not certain. Germline CDR1 reads SGDLS; CDR2 reads YYNGEE. The CDR3 is 13 residues long. The germline V and J ends were trimmed by 9 bases and 1 base, with 14 bases remaining between them. CDR3 nucleotides: TGTGCCACCTTACGACGGCAGTCCTACGAGCAGTACTTC. Translated: CATLRRQSYEQYF.

The gene calls are TRBV6-1 and TRBJ2-3; TRBD1 aligns across 7 bases. CDR1 MNHNS and CDR2 SASEGT come from the germline V gene. The J segment lost 4 bases and the V segment lost 4 bases, leaving 5 bases of the junction unmatched. The length of the CDR3 is 14 residues. CDR3 residues: CASSGQGAADTQYF. The CDR3 DNA is TGTGCCAGCAGTGGACAGGGCGCGGCAGATACGCAGTATTTT.

V gene TRBV10-2 combines with J gene TRBJ2-3; 7 nucleotides align to TRBD2. Losses at the gene ends were 2 bases for V and 1 base for J; bases not matched to a gene: 6. CDR3 length equals 16 residues. Germline V lookup: CDR1 WSHSY, CDR2 SAAADI. The CDR3 is CASSEPKRGGTDTQYF. The CDR3 DNA reads TGCGCCAGCAGTGAGCCCAAGCGGGGAGGCACAGATACGCAGTATTTT.

The chain is built from TRBV19 and TRBJ1-5, with 8 bases aligning to TRBD1. V trimming: 6 bases; J trimming: 0 bases; junction bases outside the gene matches: 4. This CDR3 contains 15 residues. Germline lookup yields CDR1 LNHDA and CDR2 SQIVND (reference sequence). Here the CDR3 DNA reads TGTGCCAGTAGCCCTCAGGGGGCTAGCAATCAGCCCCAGCATTTT. Its translation is CASSPQGASNQPQHF. Complete variable domain (other parts from reference TRBV19 and TRBJ1-5): DGGITQSPKYLFRKEGQNVTLSCEQNLNHDAMYWYRQDPGQGLRLIYYSQIVNDFQKGDIAEGYSVSREKKESFPLTVTSAQKNPTAFYLCASSPQGASNQPQHFGDGTRLSIL.

The genes are TRBV5-1 and TRBJ2-3, with TRBD1 matching 7 bases. This CDR3 is built from 12 residues. CDR1 is SGHRS and CDR2 is YFSETQ in the germline V gene. Losses at the gene ends were 3 bases for V and 8 bases for J; bases not matched to a gene: 3. Here the CDR3 DNA reads TGCGCCAGCAGCTGGACAGGAGGTACGCAGTATTTT. Its translation is CASSWTGGTQYF.

This clone was seen only a few times. This sequence joins TRBV6-5 and TRBJ1-5, with no clear D. The V end lost 6 bases, the J end lost 2 bases, and 8 bases lay between the germline ends. The CDR3 covers 13 residues. Germline lookup yields CDR1 MNHEY and CDR2 SVGAGI. For the CDR3, the DNA is TGTGCCAGCAGCCCTACGGGCAATCAGCCCCAGCATTTT. It translates to CASSPTGNQPQHF.

V usage is TRBV6-5 and J usage is TRBJ1-6; a weak D match, TRBD1 (5 bases). Germline lookup yields CDR1 MNHEY and CDR2 SVGAGI. The CDR3 totals 16 residues. V was pared by 4 bases and J by 5 bases, with 15 bases between. The CDR3 nucleotides are TGTGCCAGCAGTTGGGATCGGGACGGACATAATTCACCCCTCCACTTT. Residues: CASSWDRDGHNSPLHF.

This clone has just a few counts. The J gene is TRBJ1-6, the V gene TRBV5-4; D might be TRBD1 (5 bases). The V gene lost 0 bases and the J gene lost 6 bases, with 7 bases spanning the gap. The CDR3 is made up of 14 amino acids. The germline CDR1 and CDR2 sequences are SGHNT and YYREEE (reference sequence). The CDR3 protein is CASSLARVNSPLHF. Here the CDR3 DNA reads TGTGCCAGCAGCTTGGCCAGGGTTAATTCACCCCTCCACTTT. The whole variable domain, remainder taken from reference TRBV5-4 and TRBJ1-6, is ETGVTQSPTHLIKTRGQQVTLRCSSQSGHNTVSWYQQALGQGPQFIFQYYREEENGRGNFPPRFSGLQFPNYSSELNVNALELDDSALYLCASSLARVNSPLHFGNGTRLTVT.

This clone was picked up a small number of times. The chain employs TRBV13 and TRBJ1-1, with 8 bases aligning to TRBD1. From germline, CDR1 is PRHDT and CDR2 FYEKMQ (reference sequence). The CDR3 extends over 15 amino acids. The ends lost 5 bases at V and 4 bases at J; junction bases unmatched: 9. The CDR3 DNA is TGTGCCAGCAGCGTAGATGGACAGGGAAGCACTGAAGCTTTCTTT. The encoded protein is CASSVDGQGSTEAFF.

V gene TRBV7-9 combines with J gene TRBJ2-3; unclear D gene. This CDR3 has 14 residues. V was cut by 5 bases and J by 0 bases, with 9 bases left in between. In germline, CDR1 is SEHNR, CDR2 FQNEAQ (reference sequence). CDR3 nucleotide sequence: TGTGCCAGCAGCCATAAGGCTAGCACAGATACGCAGTATTTT. It translates to CASSHKASTDTQYF. The full variable domain, in which reference TRBV7-9 and TRBJ2-3 provide the parts outside the CDR3, is DTGVSQNPRHKITKRGQNVTFRCDPISEHNRLYWYRQTLGQGPEFLTYFQNEAQLEKSRLLSDRFSAERPKGSFSTLEIQRTEQGDSAMYLCASSHKASTDTQYFGPGTRLTVL.

The V call is TRBV10-2, the J call TRBJ1-2; 7 bases map to TRBD1. Germline lookup yields CDR1 WSHSY and CDR2 SAAADI. This CDR3 is 13 amino acids long. Trimming removed 6 bases from V and 5 bases from J; junction bases left unmatched: 6. The CDR3 nucleotides are TGCGCCAGCAGCCCCGCAGGGGGTTATGGCTACACCTTC. Translated, it gives CASSPAGGYGYTF.

The chain employs TRBV6-5 and TRBJ1-4; D unclear. Germline V lookup: CDR1 MNHEY, CDR2 SVGAGI. The length of the CDR3 is 16 residues. Trimming removed 0 bases at V and 4 bases at J, with 12 bases between. CDR3 bases: TGTGCCAGCAGTTACTCGCTGAATCAGGTTAATGAAAAACTGTTTTTT. As protein: CASSYSLNQVNEKLFF.

This chain uses TRBV7-2 with TRBJ2-5; 8 bases line up with TRBD2. J gave up 4 bases and V 3 bases, and 7 bases lay outside the gene matches. Germline CDR1 is SGHTA and CDR2 is FQGNSA. CDR3 length equals 15 residues. The CDR3 region has the DNA TGTGCCAGCAGCTTCTTCGGGGGGGCGGGAGAGACCCAGTACTTC. It translates to CASSFFGGAGETQYF.

The rearrangement uses TRBV7-9 and TRBJ2-5, with 7 bases lining up with TRBD1. This CDR3 has 14 residues. V shed 1 base and J 7 bases; nucleotides not matched to a gene: 6. Germline V gene data show CDR1 as SEHNR and CDR2 as FQNEAQ (reference sequence). The CDR3 nucleotides read TGTGCCAGCAGCTTAGGCAGGGGGTACGGGACCCAGTACTTC. The encoded protein is CASSLGRGYGTQYF.

This rearrangement joins TRBV29-1 to TRBJ1-2; no clear D. The germline V and J ends were trimmed by 3 bases and 4 bases, with 9 bases remaining between them. Germline CDR1 is SQVTM and CDR2 is ANQGSEA. The CDR3 is made up of 12 amino acids. CDR3 sequence: CSVESDPYGYTF. Written as DNA, the CDR3 is TGCAGCGTTGAGTCGGATCCCTATGGCTACACCTTC. The full variable domain, with the rest looked up from reference TRBV29-1 and TRBJ1-2, is SAVISQKPSRDICQRGTSLTIQCQVDSQVTMMFWYRQQPGQSLTLIATANQGSEATYESGFVIDKFPISRPNLTFSTLTVSNMSPEDSSIYLCSVESDPYGYTFGSGTRLTVV.

This sequence joins TRBV7-8 and TRBJ1-5; D ambiguous. The CDR3 is made up of 14 amino acids. V lost 1 base and J 3 bases, leaving 7 bases between the germline ends. CDR1 is SGHVS, CDR2 FQNEAQ, per germline. The CDR3 spells CASSLDSFNQPQHF. CDR3 in DNA: TGTGCCAGCAGCTTAGATAGCTTCAATCAGCCCCAGCATTTT.

The chain recombines TRBV7-2 with TRBJ2-3; maybe TRBD1 (6 bases). V was pared by 5 bases and J by 3 bases, with 21 bases between. The CDR3 is made up of 17 amino acids. In germline, CDR1 is SGHTA, CDR2 FQGNSA. CDR3 nucleotides: TGTGCCAGCAGCCCAAGACAGGCAAGGGGCACGACAGATACGCAGTATTTT. Its protein product is CASSPRQARGTTDTQYF.

The chain couples TRBV2 to TRBJ2-1; no clear D. V was shortened by 3 bases and J by 7 bases, with 16 bases between the two germline ends. Germline values: CDR1 SNHLY, CDR2 FYNNEI. This CDR3 contains 15 residues. For the CDR3, the DNA is TGTGCCAGCAGTGATGTGGCGGTCGGGTTTAATGAGCAGTTCTTC. Protein: CASSDVAVGFNEQFF.